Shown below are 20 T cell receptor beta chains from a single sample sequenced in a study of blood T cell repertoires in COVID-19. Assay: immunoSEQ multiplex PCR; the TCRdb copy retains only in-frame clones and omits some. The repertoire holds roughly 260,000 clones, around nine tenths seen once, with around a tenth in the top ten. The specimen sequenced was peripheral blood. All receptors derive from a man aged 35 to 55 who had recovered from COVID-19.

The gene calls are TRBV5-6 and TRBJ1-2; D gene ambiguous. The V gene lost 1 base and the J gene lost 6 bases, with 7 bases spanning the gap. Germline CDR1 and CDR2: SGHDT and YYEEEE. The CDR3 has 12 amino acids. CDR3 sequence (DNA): TGTGCCAGCAGCTTGCGTGAGAATGGCTACACCTTC. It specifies CASSLRENGYTF. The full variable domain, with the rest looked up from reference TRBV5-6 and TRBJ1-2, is DAGVTQSPTHLIKTRGQQVTLRCSPKSGHDTVSWYQQALGQGPQFIFQYYEEEERQRGNFPDRFSGHQFPNYSSELNVNALLLGDSALYLCASSLRENGYTFGSGTRLTVV.

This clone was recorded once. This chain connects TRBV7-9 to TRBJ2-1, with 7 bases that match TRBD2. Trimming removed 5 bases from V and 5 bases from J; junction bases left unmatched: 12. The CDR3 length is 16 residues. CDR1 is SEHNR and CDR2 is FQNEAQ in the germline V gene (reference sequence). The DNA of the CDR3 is TGTGCCAGCAGCCCACAACGAACGGGGACTAACAATGAGCAGTTCTTC. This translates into CASSPQRTGTNNEQFF.

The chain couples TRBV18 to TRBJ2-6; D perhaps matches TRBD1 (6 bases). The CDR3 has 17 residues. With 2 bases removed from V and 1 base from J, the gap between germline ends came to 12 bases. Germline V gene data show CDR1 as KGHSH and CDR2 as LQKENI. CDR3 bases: TGTGCCAGCTCACCAACAGGGAATCCATCTGGGGCCAACGTCCTGACTTTC. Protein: CASSPTGNPSGANVLTF. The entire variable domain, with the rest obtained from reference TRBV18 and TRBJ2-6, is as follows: NAGVMQNPRHLVRRRGQEARLRCSPMKGHSHVYWYRQLPEEGLKFMVYLQKENIIDESGMPKERFSAEFPKEGPSILRIQQVVRGDSAAYFCASSPTGNPSGANVLTFGAGSRLTVL.

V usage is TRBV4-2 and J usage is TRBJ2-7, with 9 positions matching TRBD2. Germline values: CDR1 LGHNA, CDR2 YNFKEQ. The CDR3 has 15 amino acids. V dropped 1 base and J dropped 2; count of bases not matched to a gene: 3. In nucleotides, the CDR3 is TGTGCCAGCAGCCAAGTGACTAGCGGAACCTACGAGCAGTACTTC. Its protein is CASSQVTSGTYEQYF.

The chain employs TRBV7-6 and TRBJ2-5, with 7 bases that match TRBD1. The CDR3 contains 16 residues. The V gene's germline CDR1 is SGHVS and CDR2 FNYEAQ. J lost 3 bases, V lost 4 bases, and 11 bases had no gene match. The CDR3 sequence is CASSSRYRGREETQYF. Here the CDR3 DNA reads TGTGCCAGCAGCTCAAGATACAGGGGTAGGGAAGAGACCCAGTACTTC.

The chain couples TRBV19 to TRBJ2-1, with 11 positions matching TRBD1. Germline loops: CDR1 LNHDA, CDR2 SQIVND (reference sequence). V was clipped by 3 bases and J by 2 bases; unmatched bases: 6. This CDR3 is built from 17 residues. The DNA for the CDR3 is TGTGCCAGTAGTATGAAGCGGACAGGGGGCGCCTACAATGAGCAGTTCTTC. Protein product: CASSMKRTGGAYNEQFF.

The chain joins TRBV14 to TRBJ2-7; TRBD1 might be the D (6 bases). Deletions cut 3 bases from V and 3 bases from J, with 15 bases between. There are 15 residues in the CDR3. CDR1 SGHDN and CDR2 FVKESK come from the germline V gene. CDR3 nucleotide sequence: TGTGCCAGCAGCCAGACGGACAGCAACCTCTACGAGCAGTACTTC. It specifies CASSQTDSNLYEQYF.

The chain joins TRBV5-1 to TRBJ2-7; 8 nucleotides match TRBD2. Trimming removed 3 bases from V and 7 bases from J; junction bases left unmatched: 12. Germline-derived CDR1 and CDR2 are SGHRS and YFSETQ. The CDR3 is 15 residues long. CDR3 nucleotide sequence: TGCGCCAGCAGCTGGGGAGCGGGGGCGGCGACAGAGCAGTACTTC. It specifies CASSWGAGAATEQYF.

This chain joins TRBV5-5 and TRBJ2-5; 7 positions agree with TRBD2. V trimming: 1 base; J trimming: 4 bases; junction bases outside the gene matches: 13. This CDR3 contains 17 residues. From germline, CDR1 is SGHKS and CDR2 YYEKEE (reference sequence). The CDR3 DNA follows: TGTGCCAGCAGCTTGATGTCTAGCGGACCGATAAGAGAGACCCAGTACTTC. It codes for CASSLMSSGPIRETQYF.

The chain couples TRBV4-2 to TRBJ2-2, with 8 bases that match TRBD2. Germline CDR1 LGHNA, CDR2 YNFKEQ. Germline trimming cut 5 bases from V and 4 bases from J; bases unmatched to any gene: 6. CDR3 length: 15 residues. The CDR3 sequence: CASSSPGLGTGELFF. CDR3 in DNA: TGTGCCAGCAGCTCCCCGGGACTAGGCACCGGGGAGCTGTTTTTT.

The CDR3, as DNA: TGTGCCTGGGCCCTTTTTGGAGCCCAAGAGACCCAGTACTTC. As protein: CAWALFGAQETQYF. The rearrangement links TRBV30 to TRBJ2-5; D unresolved. The CDR3 totals 14 residues. The V end lost 5 bases, the J end lost 1 base, and 14 bases lay between the germline ends. Germline CDR1 GTSNPN, CDR2 SVGIG (reference sequence).

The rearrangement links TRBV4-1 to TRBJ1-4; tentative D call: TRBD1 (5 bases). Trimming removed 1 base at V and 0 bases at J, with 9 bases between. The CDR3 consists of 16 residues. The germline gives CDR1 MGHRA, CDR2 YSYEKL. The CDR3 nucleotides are TGCGCCAGCAGCCAAGCCGGGGGGACAACTAATGAAAAACTGTTTTTT. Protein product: CASSQAGGTTNEKLFF.

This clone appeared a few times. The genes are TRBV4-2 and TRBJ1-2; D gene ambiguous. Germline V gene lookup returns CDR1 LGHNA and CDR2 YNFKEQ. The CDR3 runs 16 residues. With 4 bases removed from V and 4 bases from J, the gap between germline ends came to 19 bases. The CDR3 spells CASSLKGDLAPYGYTF. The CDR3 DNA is TGTGCCAGCAGCCTCAAAGGTGACTTGGCACCCTATGGCTACACCTTC.

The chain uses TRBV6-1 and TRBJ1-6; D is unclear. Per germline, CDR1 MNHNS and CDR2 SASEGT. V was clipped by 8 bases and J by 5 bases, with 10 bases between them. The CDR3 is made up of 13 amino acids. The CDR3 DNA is TGTGCCAGCGGGCGTAAGGATAATTCACCCCTCCACTTT. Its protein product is CASGRKDNSPLHF.

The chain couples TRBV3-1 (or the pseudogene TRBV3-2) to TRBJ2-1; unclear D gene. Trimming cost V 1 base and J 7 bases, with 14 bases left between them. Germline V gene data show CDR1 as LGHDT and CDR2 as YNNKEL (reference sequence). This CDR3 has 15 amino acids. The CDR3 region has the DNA TGTGCCAGCAGCCAAGCGACGACAACCCTTAATGAGCAGTTCTTC. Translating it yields CASSQATTTLNEQFF.

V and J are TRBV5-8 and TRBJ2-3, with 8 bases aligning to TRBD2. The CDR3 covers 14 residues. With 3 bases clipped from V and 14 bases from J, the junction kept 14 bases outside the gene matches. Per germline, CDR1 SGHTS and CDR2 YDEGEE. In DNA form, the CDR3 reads TGTGCCAGCAGCTCGTCTAGCGGGCGCCCTCGTGGGTATTTT. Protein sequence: CASSSSSGRPRGYF. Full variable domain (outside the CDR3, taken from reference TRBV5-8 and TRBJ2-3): EAGVTQSPTHLIKTRGQQATLRCSPISGHTSVYWYQQALGLGLQFLLWYDEGEERNRGNFPPRFSGRQFPNYSSELNVNALELEDSALYLCASSSSSGRPRGYFGPGTRLTVL.

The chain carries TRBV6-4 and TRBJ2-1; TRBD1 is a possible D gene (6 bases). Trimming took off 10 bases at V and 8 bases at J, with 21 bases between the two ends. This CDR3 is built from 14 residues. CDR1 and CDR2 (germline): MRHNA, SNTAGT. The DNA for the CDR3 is TGTGCCACCCGACAGACAGGTATTTTCGATGAGCAGTTCTTC. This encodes CATRQTGIFDEQFF.

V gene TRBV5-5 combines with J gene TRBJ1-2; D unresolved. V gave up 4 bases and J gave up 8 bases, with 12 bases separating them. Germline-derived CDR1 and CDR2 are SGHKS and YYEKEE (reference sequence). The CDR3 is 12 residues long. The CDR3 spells CASSISGAGYTF. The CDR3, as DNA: TGTGCCAGCAGCATTTCAGGTGCAGGCTACACCTTC. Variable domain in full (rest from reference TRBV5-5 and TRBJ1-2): DAGVTQSPTHLIKTRGQQVTLRCSPISGHKSVSWYQQVLGQGPQFIFQYYEKEERGRGNFPDRFSARQFPNYSSELNVNALLLGDSALYLCASSISGAGYTFGSGTRLTVV.

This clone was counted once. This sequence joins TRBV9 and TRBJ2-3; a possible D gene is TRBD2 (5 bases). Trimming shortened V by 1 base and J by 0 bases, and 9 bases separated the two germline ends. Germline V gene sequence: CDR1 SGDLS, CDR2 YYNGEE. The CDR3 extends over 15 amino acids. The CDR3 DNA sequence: TGTGCCAGCAGCGTACGGAGGACTAGCACAGATACGCAGTATTTT. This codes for CASSVRRTSTDTQYF.

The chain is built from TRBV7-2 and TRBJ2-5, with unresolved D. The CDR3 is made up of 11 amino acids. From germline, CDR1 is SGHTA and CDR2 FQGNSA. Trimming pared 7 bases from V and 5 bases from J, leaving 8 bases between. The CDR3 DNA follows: TGTGCCAGCACCCTAAGTGAGACCCAGTACTTC. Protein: CASTLSETQYF.